The rows below give T cell receptor beta chains drawn from one sample of a study of CD8 T cells in ankylosing spondylitis. TCRdb fed the 5' RACE reads into MiXCR, producing one record per CDR3 protein. The table shows about 42,000 distinct CDR3 sequences, with about 4% occurring only once. The source material was blood, either unsorted or a sorted T cell fraction (not recorded which). The receptors stem from a female donor with ankylosing spondylitis or in good health (not recorded which). The CDR3 runs from the conserved cysteine through the conserved F or W. The order of the fields is clone size, V gene, D gene, J gene, CDR3 protein, CDR3 DNA. D genes are given only for firm matches. Only some rows state a clone size, as once, few, many or a class for expanded clones.

many	TRBV9	TRBD1	TRBJ1-2	CASSPSMDRGRGYTF	TGTGCCAGCAGCCCCTCTATGGACAGGGGCAGGGGCTACACCTTC
many	TRBV9	.	TRBJ2-1	CASSGDLTRNEQFF	TGTGCCAGCAGCGGGGACTTAACCCGAAATGAGCAGTTCTTC
.	TRBV9	.	TRBJ2-7	CASSLGGQPYEQYF	TGTGCCAGCAGCTTGGGGGGACAGCCCTACGAGCAGTACTTC
many	TRBV9	.	TRBJ1-2	CASSGSGIYGYTF	TGTGCCAGCAGCGGATCTGGGATCTATGGCTACACCTTC
many	TRBV9	.	TRBJ1-4	CASSGHVTNEKLFF	TGTGCCAGCAGCGGCCACGTAACTAATGAAAAACTGTTTTTT
many	TRBV9	.	TRBJ1-4	CASSVEAGANEKLFF	TGTGCCAGCAGCGTAGAGGCAGGGGCTAATGAAAAACTGTTTTTT
many	TRBV6-5	.	TRBJ1-5	CASSYSVEGEENRQPQHF	TGTGCCAGCAGTTACTCGGTTGAGGGGGAAGAGAATCGTCAGCCCCAGCATTTT
many	TRBV9	.	TRBJ2-1	CASSVGHGMYEQFF	TGTGCCAGCAGCGTAGGGCACGGGATGTATGAGCAGTTCTTC
many	TRBV9	TRBD1	TRBJ1-2	CASSPRGQANYGYTF	TGTGCCAGCAGCCCCCGGGGACAGGCTAACTATGGCTACACCTTC
many	TRBV9	.	TRBJ2-3	CASSVTRTDTQYF	TGTGCCAGCAGCGTAACTCGCACAGATACGCAGTATTTT
.	TRBV9	.	TRBJ2-3	CASSVRLVGGDTQYF	TGTGCCAGCAGTGTAAGACTAGTTGGGGGAGATACGCAGTATTTT
many	TRBV9	TRBD1	TRBJ2-1	CASSADRGNEQFF	TGTGCCAGCAGCGCCGACAGGGGGAATGAGCAGTTCTTC
medium-sized	TRBV9	.	TRBJ2-7	CASSPQVGGGYEQYF	TGTGCCAGCAGCCCCCAGGTGGGGGGCGGCTACGAGCAGTACTTC
few	TRBV9	TRBD2	TRBJ2-1	CASSLRTSVIGNEQFF	TGTGCCAGCAGCCTCAGGACTAGCGTAATCGGCAATGAGCAGTTCTTC
many	TRBV9	TRBD2	TRBJ2-5	CASSGTSGGAETQYF	TGTGCCAGCAGCGGGACTAGCGGGGGGGCGGAGACCCAGTACTTC
many	TRBV9	TRBD1	TRBJ1-6	CASSPPGQGYSPLHF	TGTGCCAGCAGCCCGCCGGGACAGGGGTATTCACCCCTCCACTTT
few	TRBV9	TRBD2	TRBJ2-3	CASSVHPTSADTQYF	TGTGCCAGCAGCGTACACCCGACTAGCGCAGATACGCAGTATTTT
many	TRBV9	TRBD1	TRBJ1-2	CASSGRDRGHYGYTF	TGTGCCAGCAGCGGACGGGACAGGGGACACTATGGCTACACCTTC
many	TRBV9	.	TRBJ1-5	CASSPGPRGNQPQHF	TGTGCCAGCAGCCCAGGACCCCGGGGCAATCAGCCCCAGCATTTT
.	TRBV9	.	TRBJ1-2	CASSVETGSYGYTF	TGTGCCAGCAGCGTAGAAACAGGGAGCTATGGCTACACCTTC
few	TRBV9	.	TRBJ1-4	CASSIDGSSNEKLFF	TGTGCCAGCAGTATAGATGGCTCAAGCAATGAAAAACTGTTTTTT
many	TRBV9	TRBD2	TRBJ2-1	CASSAQGWSGGDNEQFF	TGTGCCAGCAGCGCCCAGGGGTGGAGCGGGGGGGACAATGAGCAGTTCTTC
once	TRBV9	.	TRBJ2-2	CASSPRSSNTGELFF	TGTGCCAGCAGCCCTCGGAGCTCGAACACCGGGGAGCTGTTTTTT